The 4 T cell receptor beta chains below were found in one sample sequenced in a study of blood T cells in healthy people across ages. For the second PCR, which ran for 7 to 11 cycles, a sample-barcoded 5' primer and a J-beta primer mix were used. TCRdb re-called the 5' RACE reads with MiXCR, one entry per CDR3 protein. Of around 800,000 distinct CDR3 sequences listed, under 30% were seen once; the top ten hold 2.5% to 3.5%. These same records also appear under a second study, on T cells of mothers and their children.

The sample taken for sequencing was blood. These receptors were taken from a boy under 18 in good health.

The chain couples TRBV20-1 to TRBJ2-5, with 8 bases that match TRBD1. Germline CDR1 and CDR2: DFQATT and SNEGSKA (reference sequence). The trim removed 5 bases at V and 4 bases at J, leaving 9 bases unmatched. CDR3 length: 14 amino acids. CDR3: CSARGQGERETQYF. The CDR3 DNA reads TGCAGTGCTCGTGGACAGGGAGAACGAGAGACCCAGTACTTC.

This clonotype occurred a few times. In nucleotides, the CDR3 is TGTGCCAGCAGCCGAACCCAGGGTAATGAAAAACTGTTTTTT. Translation: CASSRTQGNEKLFF. The chain is built from TRBV7-6 and TRBJ1-4; D might be TRBD1 (5 bases). CDR1 and CDR2 from the germline V gene are SGHVS and FNYEAQ. The CDR3 consists of 14 residues. V dropped 5 bases and J dropped 4 bases, with 11 bases sitting between them.

The table lists this clonotype with a few counts. The CDR3 is CASISPGQGTYEQYF. Here the CDR3 DNA reads TGTGCCAGCATTTCTCCGGGACAGGGGACCTACGAGCAGTACTTC. The J gene is TRBJ2-7, the V gene TRBV6-5; 10 bases map to TRBD1. Germline V gene lookup returns CDR1 MNHEY and CDR2 SVGAGI. There are 15 residues in the CDR3. V dropped 7 bases and J dropped 2; count of bases not matched to a gene: 8.

Only one count was recorded for this clonotype. The V call is TRBV9, the J call TRBJ1-3; D gene ambiguous. This CDR3 has 13 amino acids. Deletions cut 0 bases from V and 3 bases from J, with 4 bases between. CDR1 is SGDLS and CDR2 is YYNGEE in the germline V gene. The DNA of the CDR3 is TGTGCCAGCAGCGTAGGCTTTGGAAACACCATATATTTT. Its protein is CASSVGFGNTIYF.